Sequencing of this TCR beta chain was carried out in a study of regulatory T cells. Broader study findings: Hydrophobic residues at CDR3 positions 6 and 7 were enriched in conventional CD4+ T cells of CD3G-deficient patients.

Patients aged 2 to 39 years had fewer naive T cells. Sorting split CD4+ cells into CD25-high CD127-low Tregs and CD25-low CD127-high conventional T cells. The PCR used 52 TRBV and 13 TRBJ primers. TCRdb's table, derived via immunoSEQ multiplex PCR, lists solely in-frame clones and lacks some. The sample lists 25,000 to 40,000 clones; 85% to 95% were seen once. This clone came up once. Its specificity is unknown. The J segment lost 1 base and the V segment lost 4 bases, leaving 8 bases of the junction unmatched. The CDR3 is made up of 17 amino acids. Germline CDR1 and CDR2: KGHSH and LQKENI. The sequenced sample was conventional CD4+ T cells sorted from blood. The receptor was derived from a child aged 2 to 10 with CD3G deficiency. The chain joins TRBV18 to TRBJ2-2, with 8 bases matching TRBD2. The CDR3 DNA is TGTGCCAGCTCACTACAGCGGGGGCGTGTGAACACCGGGGAGCTGTTTTTT. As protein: CASSLQRGRVNTGELFF.